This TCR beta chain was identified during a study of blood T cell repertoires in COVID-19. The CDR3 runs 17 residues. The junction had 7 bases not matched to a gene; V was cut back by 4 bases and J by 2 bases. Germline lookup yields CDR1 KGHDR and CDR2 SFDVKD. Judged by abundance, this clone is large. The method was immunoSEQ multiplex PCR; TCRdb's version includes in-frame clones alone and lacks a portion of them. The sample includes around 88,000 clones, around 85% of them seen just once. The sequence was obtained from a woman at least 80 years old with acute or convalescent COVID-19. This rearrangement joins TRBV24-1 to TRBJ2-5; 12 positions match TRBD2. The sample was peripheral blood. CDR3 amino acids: CATSDPWTSGAQETQYF. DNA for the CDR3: TGTGCCACCAGTGACCCTTGGACTAGCGGGGCACAAGAGACCCAGTACTTC.